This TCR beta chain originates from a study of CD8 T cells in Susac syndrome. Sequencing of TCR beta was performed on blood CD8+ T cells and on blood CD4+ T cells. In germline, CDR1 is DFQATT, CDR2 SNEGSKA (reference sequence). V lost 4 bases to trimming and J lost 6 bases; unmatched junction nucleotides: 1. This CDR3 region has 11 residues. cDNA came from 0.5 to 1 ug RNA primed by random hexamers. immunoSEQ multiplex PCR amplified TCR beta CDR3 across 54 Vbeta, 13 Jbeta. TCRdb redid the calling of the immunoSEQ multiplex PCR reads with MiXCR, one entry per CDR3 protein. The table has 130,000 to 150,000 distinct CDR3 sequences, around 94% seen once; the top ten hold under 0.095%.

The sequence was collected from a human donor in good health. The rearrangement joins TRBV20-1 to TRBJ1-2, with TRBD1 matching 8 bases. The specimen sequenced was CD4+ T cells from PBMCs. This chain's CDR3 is CSATTGDGYTF. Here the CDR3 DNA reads TGCAGTGCTACGACAGGGGATGGCTACACCTTC.